The sequence of this T cell receptor (beta chain) was determined in a study of blood T cell repertoires in COVID-19. Looking at the study overall: Researchers got acute and convalescent COVID-19 samples from the United States, Italy and Spain. In each case, the material was cDNA or gDNA derived from T cells, B-cell-depleted T cells, or PBMCs.

The germline gives CDR1 SGHTA, CDR2 FQGNSA. There are 13 residues in the CDR3. V lost 6 bases to trimming and J lost 5 bases, with 10 bases between them. The authors' processing: Estimates of nucleated cell counts were drawn from the amplification of reference gene primers. Generated by immunoSEQ multiplex PCR, the TCRdb table keeps only in-frame clones and is missing some. That table gives V, J and clone size, and the DNA gave D and trimming. The repertoire includes 200,000 or so clones, approximately 87% of them detected once, and 2.2% sits in the top ten. V gene TRBV7-2 combines with J gene TRBJ2-2; D unresolved. The sequenced material came from peripheral blood. This receptor was obtained from a woman in her 50s with acute or convalescent COVID-19. CDR3 coding DNA: TGTGCCAGCAGTAGTCGATGGACCGGGGAGCTGTTTTTT. Translation: CASSSRWTGELFF.